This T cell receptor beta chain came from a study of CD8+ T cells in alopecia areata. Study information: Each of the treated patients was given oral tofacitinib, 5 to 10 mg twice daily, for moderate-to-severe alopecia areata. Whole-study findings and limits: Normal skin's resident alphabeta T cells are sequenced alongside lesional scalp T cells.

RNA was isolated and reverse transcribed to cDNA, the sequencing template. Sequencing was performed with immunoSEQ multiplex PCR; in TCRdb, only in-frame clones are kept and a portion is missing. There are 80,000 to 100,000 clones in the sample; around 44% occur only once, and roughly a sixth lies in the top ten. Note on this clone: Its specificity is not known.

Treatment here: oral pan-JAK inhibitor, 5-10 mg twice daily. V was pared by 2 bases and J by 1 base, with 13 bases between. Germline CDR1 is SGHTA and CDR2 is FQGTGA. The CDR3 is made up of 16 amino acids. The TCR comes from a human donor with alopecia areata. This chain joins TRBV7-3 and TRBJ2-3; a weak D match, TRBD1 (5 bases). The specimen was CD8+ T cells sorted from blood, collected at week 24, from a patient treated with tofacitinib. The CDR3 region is CASSLSGLGGTDTQYF. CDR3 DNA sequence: TGTGCCAGCAGCTTATCAGGGCTAGGTGGCACAGATACGCAGTATTTT.